The 27 T cell receptor beta chains in this list originate from one sample, sequenced in a study of cytomegalovirus exposure and HLA in healthy donors. PCR employed 60 Vbeta and 13 Jbeta primers. Assay: immunoSEQ multiplex PCR; the TCRdb copy retains only in-frame clones and omits some. This table holds fewer than 130,000 clones, roughly 84% found once. The sequenced sample was PBMCs. These receptors all stem from a man aged 25-45 years in good health and CMV-seropositive.

The V call is TRBV4-1, the J call TRBJ2-7; 8 bases agree with TRBD1. The junction had 6 bases not matched to a gene; V was cut back by 1 base and J by 1 base. In germline, CDR1 is MGHRA, CDR2 YSYEKL. The CDR3 runs 16 residues. CDR3 bases: TGCGCCAGCAGCCAAGTTGCAGGGGGCGCGTCCTACGAGCAGTACTTC. This translates into CASSQVAGGASYEQYF.

The rearrangement uses TRBV27 and TRBJ2-7, with D unclear. CDR1 is MNHEY, CDR2 SMNVEV, per germline (reference sequence). The CDR3 runs 12 residues. With 6 bases removed from V and 2 bases from J, the gap between germline ends came to 8 bases. The CDR3 sequence: CASRRNAYEQYF. DNA of the CDR3: TGTGCCAGCAGGAGAAATGCCTACGAGCAGTACTTC.

The rearrangement joins TRBV19 to TRBJ1-5; perhaps TRBD1 as D (5 bases). V was trimmed by 4 bases and J by 0 bases, leaving 13 bases between them. The germline gives CDR1 LNHDA, CDR2 SQIVND (reference sequence). The CDR3 is made up of 16 amino acids. CDR3: CASSKTQDHSNQPQHF. The DNA for the CDR3 is TGTGCCAGTAGTAAAACACAGGATCATAGCAATCAGCCCCAGCATTTT.

The rearrangement links TRBV5-6 to TRBJ2-7; D not certain. The CDR3 runs to 12 residues. The germline gives CDR1 SGHDT, CDR2 YYEEEE. Trimming left V 4 bases short and J 0 bases short, with 5 bases between. CDR3 sequence reads: CASSLLSYEQYF. The CDR3 DNA is TGTGCCAGCAGCCTACTCTCCTACGAGCAGTACTTC.

V usage is TRBV11-3 and J usage is TRBJ2-7, with TRBD2 matching over 8 bases. This CDR3 is built from 15 residues. Looked up from germline, CDR1 is SGHNT and CDR2 is YENEEA. V dropped 5 bases and J dropped 2; count of bases not matched to a gene: 8. The CDR3 coding sequence is TGTGCCAGCAGCCAGCCGGGACTAGTTACCTACGAGCAGTACTTC. Translating gives CASSQPGLVTYEQYF.

The CDR3: CASSPLDRASPLHF. Here the CDR3 DNA reads TGTGCCAGCAGCCCTCTGGACAGGGCTTCACCCCTCCACTTT. The chain combines TRBV7-8 with TRBJ1-6, with 8 positions matching TRBD1. With 5 bases clipped from V and 9 bases from J, the junction kept 6 bases outside the gene matches. This CDR3 has 14 amino acids. From germline, CDR1 is SGHVS and CDR2 FQNEAQ. The variable domain in full, with the rest retrieved from reference TRBV7-8 and TRBJ1-6, is GAGVSQSPRYKVAKRGQDVALRCDPISGHVSLFWYQQALGQGPEFLTYFQNEAQLDKSGLPSDRFFAERPEGSVSTLKIQRTQQEDSAVYLCASSPLDRASPLHFGNGTRLTVT.

The chain employs TRBV9 and TRBJ2-5, with D unresolved. Germline V gives CDR1 SGDLS, CDR2 YYNGEE. Trimming cost V 0 bases and J 0 bases, with 12 bases left between them. The length of the CDR3 is 16 residues. The CDR3 protein is CASSVAAAPYQETQYF. CDR3 nucleotide sequence: TGTGCCAGCAGCGTAGCCGCGGCGCCTTACCAAGAGACCCAGTACTTC.

This clone turned up a few times. The rearrangement links TRBV27 to TRBJ2-5; D perhaps matches TRBD1 (5 bases). From germline, CDR1 is MNHEY and CDR2 SMNVEV (reference sequence). The CDR3 spans 13 residues. V lost 2 bases to trimming and J lost 7 bases, with 11 bases between them. The CDR3 sequence: CASSLRTLGTQYF. DNA of the CDR3: TGTGCCAGCAGTTTAAGGACACTTGGGACCCAGTACTTC.

The genes are TRBV21-1 and TRBJ2-3; the tabulated D call, TRBD1, remains unverified against the DNA. TRBV21-1 represents a pseudogene. The CDR3 is 15 residues long. CDR3 sequence reads: CASSTGTGFTDTQYF. The CDR3 DNA is TGTGCCAGCAGCACCGGGACAGGGTTTACAGATACGCAGTATTTT.

The sample holds a few counts of this clone. This rearrangement joins TRBV7-7 to TRBJ2-1; TRBD2 matches 9 bases. CDR1 is SSHAT, CDR2 FNYEAQ, per germline (reference sequence). The ends lost 1 base at V and 6 bases at J; junction bases unmatched: 4. This CDR3 has 15 residues. The CDR3: CASSLGLAGINEQFF. CDR3 DNA sequence: TGTGCCAGCAGCTTAGGCCTAGCGGGGATCAATGAGCAGTTCTTC.

V usage is TRBV7-9 and J usage is TRBJ2-3; TRBD2 aligns across 9 bases. The J segment lost 3 bases and the V segment lost 4 bases, leaving 11 bases of the junction unmatched. Germline loops: CDR1 SEHNR, CDR2 FQNEAQ (reference sequence). CDR3 length equals 17 residues. The DNA for the CDR3 is TGTGCCAGCAGCTCCCCCGGGCGGGGGGGGCGAACAGATACGCAGTATTTT. Translating it yields CASSSPGRGGRTDTQYF.

The chain is built from TRBV30 and TRBJ1-1; weak D call: TRBD1 (6 bases). The CDR3 sequence is 13 residues long. Per the germline V gene, CDR1 is GTSNPN and CDR2 is SVGIG (reference sequence). Trimming cost V 3 bases and J 10 bases, with 18 bases left between them. CDR3 coding DNA: TGTGCCTGGAGGGAACAGGGTACTGGAAGAGCTTTCTTT. This gives the protein CAWREQGTGRAFF.

The chain has TRBV27 and TRBJ2-2; D perhaps matches TRBD2 (5 bases). Per germline, CDR1 MNHEY and CDR2 SMNVEV (reference sequence). This CDR3 contains 14 residues. V shed 6 bases and J shed 4 bases, with 12 bases lying between them. The CDR3 region has the DNA TGTGCCAGCAGGTTGGCAGGAGGCACCGGGGAGCTGTTTTTT. Residues: CASRLAGGTGELFF.

The sample holds a few counts of this clone. The J gene is TRBJ2-2, the V gene TRBV10-3, with 12 bases that match TRBD2. Germline V lookup: CDR1 ENHRY, CDR2 SYGVKD. CDR3 size: 16 residues. V was clipped by 10 bases and J by 1 base; unmatched bases: 7. CDR3 sequence: CATYPGLAGNTGELFF. The CDR3, as DNA: TGTGCCACATATCCGGGACTAGCGGGGAACACCGGGGAGCTGTTTTTT.

This sequence joins TRBV5-1 and TRBJ2-1; D possibly corresponds to TRBD1 (8 bases). V was trimmed by 0 bases and J by 16 bases, leaving 14 bases between them. The CDR3 extends over 12 amino acids. The V gene's germline CDR1 is SGHRS and CDR2 YFSETQ. CDR3 bases: TGCGCCAGCAGCTTGGAGACAGGGGAGGGCTTCTTC. Its protein product is CASSLETGEGFF.

This clone was found once. The chain links TRBV25-1 to TRBJ2-5; D is perhaps TRBD1 (6 bases). The V and J ends lost 8 bases and 1 base respectively, with 17 bases between them. The CDR3 is 15 amino acids. In germline, CDR1 is MGHDK, CDR2 SYGVNS. This CDR3 reads CASAHKGEIQETQYF. The CDR3 DNA follows: TGTGCCAGCGCTCATAAGGGGGAGATCCAAGAGACCCAGTACTTC. Looking up the rest from reference TRBV25-1 and TRBJ2-5 gives the full variable domain: EADIYQTPRYLVIGTGKKITLECSQTMGHDKMYWYQQDPGMELHLIHYSYGVNSTEKGDLSSESTVSRIRTEHFPLTLESARPSHTSQYLCASAHKGEIQETQYFGPGTRLLVL.

The CDR3 DNA is TGTGCCAGCAGCTTACGCAGATACACAGATACGCAGTATTTT. Amino acids: CASSLRRYTDTQYF. V and J are TRBV7-2 and TRBJ2-3, with D uncertain. CDR3 size: 14 residues. The germline V and J ends were trimmed by 2 bases and 2 bases, with 8 bases remaining between them. The germline gives CDR1 SGHTA, CDR2 FQGNSA. The full variable domain, completed using reference TRBV7-2 and TRBJ2-3, is GAGVSQSPSNKVTEKGKDVELRCDPISGHTALYWYRQSLGQGLEFLIYFQGNSAPDKSGLPSDRFSAERTGGSVSTLTIQRTQQEDSAVYLCASSLRRYTDTQYFGPGTRLTVL.

The rearrangement joins TRBV4-2 to TRBJ2-3; TRBD2 agrees at 9 bases. The CDR3 runs to 15 residues. Germline V gene data show CDR1 as LGHNA and CDR2 as YNFKEQ. The V segment lost 5 bases and the J segment 4 bases; nucleotides outside the gene matches: 7. CDR3 bases: TGTGCCAGCAGCTACGAAGCGGGGGGTCCAGATACGCAGTATTTT. Encoded protein: CASSYEAGGPDTQYF.

The V and J genes are TRBV7-8 and TRBJ1-5; 7 bases are shared with TRBD1. J lost 2 bases, V lost 5 bases, and 3 bases had no gene match. The CDR3 is 14 residues long. The germline V gene encodes CDR1 SGHVS and CDR2 FQNEAQ. The CDR3 protein is CASSDDRGNQPQHF. CDR3 sequence (DNA): TGTGCCAGCAGCGACGACAGGGGCAATCAGCCCCAGCATTTT. The variable domain in full, completed from reference TRBV7-8 and TRBJ1-5, reads GAGVSQSPRYKVAKRGQDVALRCDPISGHVSLFWYQQALGQGPEFLTYFQNEAQLDKSGLPSDRFFAERPEGSVSTLKIQRTQQEDSAVYLCASSDDRGNQPQHFGDGTRLSIL.

The genes are TRBV5-6 and TRBJ2-7, with TRBD1 as a possible D gene (5 bases). The CDR3 length is 16 residues. CDR1 is SGHDT and CDR2 is YYEEEE in the germline V gene. Trimming shortened V by 3 bases and J by 5 bases, and 21 bases separated the two germline ends. The CDR3 nucleotides read TGTGCCAGCAGCTCACTCTTGCGGCAGGGAATGAACGAGCAGTACTTC. Protein: CASSSLLRQGMNEQYF.

V usage is TRBV25-1 and J usage is TRBJ1-4, with D hard to call. The CDR3 spans 14 residues. V lost 4 bases, J lost 4 bases, and 10 bases lay in between. Germline values: CDR1 MGHDK, CDR2 SYGVNS. The CDR3 DNA is TGTGCCAGCAGTGTTGGAGGGCTTAATGAAAAACTGTTTTTT. It codes for CASSVGGLNEKLFF.

The V gene is TRBV25-1, the J gene TRBJ2-5; 12 bases are shared with TRBD1. V shed 4 bases and J 5 bases; nucleotides not matched to a gene: 5. From germline, CDR1 is MGHDK and CDR2 SYGVNS. The length of the CDR3 is 15 residues. CDR3 sequence: CASSGLGTGGETQYF. The CDR3 DNA reads TGTGCCAGCAGTGGTCTTGGGACAGGGGGCGAGACCCAGTACTTC.

This chain joins TRBV19 and TRBJ1-5, with TRBD1 matching over 7 bases. Germline V gene lookup returns CDR1 LNHDA and CDR2 SQIVND (reference sequence). The CDR3 is 17 residues long. The J segment lost 5 bases and the V segment lost 4 bases, leaving 14 bases of the junction unmatched. CDR3 amino acids: CASSTRTGSIRDQPQHF. The CDR3 nucleotides are TGTGCCAGTAGTACTAGGACAGGTTCGATAAGAGATCAGCCCCAGCATTTT. Complete variable domain (other parts from reference TRBV19 and TRBJ1-5): DGGITQSPKYLFRKEGQNVTLSCEQNLNHDAMYWYRQDPGQGLRLIYYSQIVNDFQKGDIAEGYSVSREKKESFPLTVTSAQKNPTAFYLCASSTRTGSIRDQPQHFGDGTRLSIL.

The DNA for the CDR3 is TGTGCCAGCAGCTTACGAGAGGGCTCAGACACAGATACGCAGTATTTT. Residues: CASSLREGSDTDTQYF. This rearrangement joins TRBV7-9 to TRBJ2-3, with a tentative D call TRBD2 (5 bases). This CDR3 comprises 16 residues. From germline, CDR1 is SEHNR and CDR2 FQNEAQ (reference sequence). The V end was cut by 2 bases, the J end by 2 bases, with 14 bases between.

The CDR3 DNA is TGCGCCAGCAGCCCCTCAAACTTAGGGGCAGCGCAGGTTCGGTACGAGCAGTACTTC. Its protein product is CASSPSNLGAAQVRYEQYF. The chain joins TRBV5-1 to TRBJ2-7; D may be TRBD1 (5 bases). Germline V gene sequence: CDR1 SGHRS, CDR2 YFSETQ. The germline V and J ends were trimmed by 4 bases and 4 bases, with 30 bases remaining between them. This CDR3 is built from 19 residues.

The genes are TRBV19 and TRBJ1-1; D possibly corresponds to TRBD1 (5 bases). The CDR3 has 14 amino acids. Germline V lookup: CDR1 LNHDA, CDR2 SQIVND (reference sequence). The V and J ends lost 1 base and 5 bases respectively, with 11 bases between them. CDR3 bases: TGTGCCAGTAGTATAGGGGCAGGGTGGACTGAAGCTTTCTTT. Translation gives CASSIGAGWTEAFF.

The V and J genes are TRBV10-3 and TRBJ2-3, with 12 positions matching TRBD2. Germline CDR1 reads ENHRY; CDR2 reads SYGVKD. The CDR3 has 15 amino acids. With V trimmed by 8 bases and J by 2 bases, 5 bases remained unmatched. CDR3 sequence: CAIQLAGGTTDTQYF. CDR3 in DNA: TGTGCCATCCAACTAGCGGGGGGAACCACAGATACGCAGTATTTT.